Listed below are T cell receptor beta chains from one sample, sequenced in a study of shared clonotypes between healthy human individuals. Using immunoSEQ multiplex PCR, the repertoire was profiled, and TCRdb retains in-frame clones only, with some absent. The sample includes 950,000 to 1,300,000 clones, about 70% seen only once; the top ten take over 1.3%. Input material: memory CD4+ T cells sorted from blood. These receptors were collected from a man between 18 and 29 years old in good health. Each CDR3 is given without its conserved first and last residue.

j_call | v_call | cdr3_aa
TRBJ1-2 | TRBV30 | AWSPLEGLDGYT
TRBJ1-2 | TRBV19 | ASNLPGTGVNGYT
TRBJ2-7 | TRBV7-2 | ASSLGRGSSYEQY
TRBJ2-5 | TRBV6-1 | ASSEASRGRETQY
TRBJ1-1 | TRBV6-6 | ASSPPARTEAF
TRBJ1-2 | TRBV23-1 | ARPGPSMSDYT
TRBJ2-2 | TRBV15 | ATSRDESGTGELF
TRBJ1-1 | TRBV10-3 | AITLSPPTDIGTEAF
TRBJ2-3 | TRBV29-1 | SAGRSQSTDTQY
TRBJ2-1 | TRBV11-2 | ASTGTRGGYNEQF
TRBJ1-6 | TRBV6-5 | ASRQPWGSPLH
TRBJ2-7 | TRBV10-3 | AISDGQGSYEQY